This T cell receptor beta chain is from a study of shared clonotypes between healthy human individuals. Whole-study findings and limits: Rarefaction analysis demonstrated incomplete sorted-subset sequencing notwithstanding large depth.

This clone turned up a few times. As yet, its antigen is unknown. Assay execution took place at the deep level. Measured with immunoSEQ multiplex PCR; TCRdb has only the in-frame clones, and not every one. The sample holds over 950,000 clones, 60% to 85% seen once. The receptor comes from a man between 18 and 35 years old in good health. Some clones in this sample may be carry-over from other donors' samples. Material for sequencing was memory CD4+ T cells from PBMCs. Subset meaning: CD45RA-negative fraction.

This CDR3 reads CSVEGGDNTEAFF. CDR3 sequence (DNA): TGCAGCGTTGAAGGGGGCGATAACACTGAAGCTTTCTTT. This chain links TRBV29-1 with TRBJ1-1, with a tentative D call TRBD1 (5 bases). V lost 1 base to trimming and J lost 2 bases, with 8 bases between them. The CDR3 extends over 13 amino acids. CDR1 and CDR2 (germline): SQVTM, ANQGSEA.